Given below is one T cell receptor (beta chain) in context. This sample stems from a study of blood T cell repertoires in COVID-19. Measured with immunoSEQ multiplex PCR; TCRdb has only the in-frame clones, and not every one. The sample holds roughly 42,000 clones, more than 75% seen once. Looked up from germline, CDR1 is LNHDA and CDR2 is SQIVND (reference sequence). The CDR3 contains 11 residues. Trimming cost V 5 bases and J 14 bases, with 13 bases left between them. V usage is TRBV19 and J usage is TRBJ2-4, with D perhaps TRBD2 (5 bases). Sequenced: peripheral blood. This clonotype originated in a woman aged 70-85 years in a cohort sampled during active COVID-19. CDR3 residues: CASSSALDKYF. CDR3 nucleotide sequence: TGTGCCAGTAGTTCGGCACTAGATAAGTACTTC.